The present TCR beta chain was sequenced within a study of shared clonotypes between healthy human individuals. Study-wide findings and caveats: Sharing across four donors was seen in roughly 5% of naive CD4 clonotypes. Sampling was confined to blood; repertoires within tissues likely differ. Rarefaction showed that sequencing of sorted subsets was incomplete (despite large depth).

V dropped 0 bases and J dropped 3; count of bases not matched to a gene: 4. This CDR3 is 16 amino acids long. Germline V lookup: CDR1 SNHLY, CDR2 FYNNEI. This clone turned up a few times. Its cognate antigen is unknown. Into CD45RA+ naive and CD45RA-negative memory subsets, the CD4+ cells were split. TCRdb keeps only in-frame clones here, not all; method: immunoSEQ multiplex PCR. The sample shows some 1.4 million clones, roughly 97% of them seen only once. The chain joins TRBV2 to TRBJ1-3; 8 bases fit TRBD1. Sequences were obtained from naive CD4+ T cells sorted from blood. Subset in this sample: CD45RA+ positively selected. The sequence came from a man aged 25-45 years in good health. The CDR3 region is CASSEALTGDGNTIYF. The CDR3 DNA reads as TGTGCCAGCAGTGAAGCTCTGACAGGGGATGGAAACACCATATATTTT.